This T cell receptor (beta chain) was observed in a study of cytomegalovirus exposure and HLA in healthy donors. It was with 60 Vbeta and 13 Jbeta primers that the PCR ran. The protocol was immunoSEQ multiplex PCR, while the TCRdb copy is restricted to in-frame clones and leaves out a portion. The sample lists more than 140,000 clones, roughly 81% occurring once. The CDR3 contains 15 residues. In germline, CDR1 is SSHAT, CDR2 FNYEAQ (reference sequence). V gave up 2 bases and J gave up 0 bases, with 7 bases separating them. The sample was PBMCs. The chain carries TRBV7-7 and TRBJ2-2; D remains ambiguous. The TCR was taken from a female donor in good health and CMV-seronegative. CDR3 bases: TGTGCCAGCAGCTTAAGCGAGGCGAACACCGGGGAGCTGTTTTTT. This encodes CASSLSEANTGELFF.